This TCR beta chain was sequenced during a study of T cell responses to AZD1222 COVID-19 vaccine. For the study at large: The study pooled second doses at about 4 or about 12 weeks.

This table comes from immunoSEQ multiplex PCR, and its TCRdb copy is limited to in-frame clones, with some not included. The sample has about 100,000 clones; about 86% are singletons. This CDR3 has 17 residues. V lost 0 bases to trimming and J lost 1 base, with 13 bases between them. Germline V gives CDR1 SGHDT, CDR2 YYEEEE. The rearrangement links TRBV5-6 to TRBJ1-4; TRBD1 might be the D (5 bases). The origin of this receptor is an adult in good health. The source material was peripheral blood, sampled on day 0 of AZD1222 vaccination. The CDR3 bases are TGTGCCAGCAGCTTGGAAGGGGTGCGGGTAACTAATGAAAAACTGTTTTTT. Translated, it gives CASSLEGVRVTNEKLFF.